This paragraph covers one T cell receptor beta chain sequence. What it binds is not known. The same CDR3 is also encoded by other DNA sequences in this sample. CD4+ cell separation produced CD45RA+ naive and CD45RA-negative memory subsets. The data were obtained in a study of shared clonotypes between healthy human individuals. Broader study findings: Only blood was sampled; tissue repertoires likely differ.

Trimming took 3 bases from V and 0 from J, leaving 7 bases between them. This CDR3 is built from 14 residues. CDR1 is SEHNR, CDR2 FQNEAQ, per germline (reference sequence). The input for sorted-subset replicate PCRs was around 200 ng DNA, some 30,000 T cell genomes. TCRdb keeps only in-frame clones here, not all; method: immunoSEQ multiplex PCR. The repertoire holds some 2,400,000 clones, with approximately 96% as singletons. The sequenced sample consisted of naive CD4+ T cells sorted from blood. Documented subset: CD45RA+ positively selected. The receptor comes from a man aged 18 to 30 in good health. The rearrangement links TRBV7-9 to TRBJ2-3, with D perhaps TRBD1 (5 bases). In nucleotides, the CDR3 is TGTGCCAGCAGCTTGACAGCTAGCACAGATACGCAGTATTTT. The encoded protein is CASSLTASTDTQYF.